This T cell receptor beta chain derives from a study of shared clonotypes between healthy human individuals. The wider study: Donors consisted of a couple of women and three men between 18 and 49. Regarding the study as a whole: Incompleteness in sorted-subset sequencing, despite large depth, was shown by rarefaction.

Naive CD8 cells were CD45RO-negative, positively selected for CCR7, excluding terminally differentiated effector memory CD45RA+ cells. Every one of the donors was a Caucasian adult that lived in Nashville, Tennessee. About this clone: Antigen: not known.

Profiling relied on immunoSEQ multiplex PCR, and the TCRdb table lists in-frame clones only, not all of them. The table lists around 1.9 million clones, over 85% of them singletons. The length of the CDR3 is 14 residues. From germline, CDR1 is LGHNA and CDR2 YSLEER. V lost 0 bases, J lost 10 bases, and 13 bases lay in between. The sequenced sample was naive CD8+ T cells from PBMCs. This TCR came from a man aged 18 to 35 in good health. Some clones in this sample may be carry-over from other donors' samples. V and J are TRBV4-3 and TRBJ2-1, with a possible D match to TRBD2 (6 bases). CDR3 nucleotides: TGCGCCAGCAGCCAAGAATTCGTTCTAGCGGAGCAGTTCTTC. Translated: CASSQEFVLAEQFF.